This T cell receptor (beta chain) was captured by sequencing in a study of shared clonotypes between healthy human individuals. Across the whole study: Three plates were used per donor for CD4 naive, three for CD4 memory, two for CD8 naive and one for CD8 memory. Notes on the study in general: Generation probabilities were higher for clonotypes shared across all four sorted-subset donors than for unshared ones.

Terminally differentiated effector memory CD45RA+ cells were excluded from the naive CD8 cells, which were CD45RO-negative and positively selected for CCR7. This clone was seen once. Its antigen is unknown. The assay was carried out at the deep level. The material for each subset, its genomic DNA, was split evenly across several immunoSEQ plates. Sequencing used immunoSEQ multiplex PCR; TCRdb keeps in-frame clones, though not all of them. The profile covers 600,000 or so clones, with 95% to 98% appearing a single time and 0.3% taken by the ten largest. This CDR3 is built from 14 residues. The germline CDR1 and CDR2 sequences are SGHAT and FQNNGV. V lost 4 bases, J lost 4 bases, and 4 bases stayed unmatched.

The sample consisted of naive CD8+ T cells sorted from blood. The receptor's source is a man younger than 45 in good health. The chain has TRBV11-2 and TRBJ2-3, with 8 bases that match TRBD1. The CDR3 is CASSSGQGPDTQYF. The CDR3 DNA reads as TGTGCCAGCAGCTCCGGACAGGGCCCAGATACGCAGTATTTT. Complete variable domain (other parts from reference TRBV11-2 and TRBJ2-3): EAGVAQSPRYKIIEKRQSVAFWCNPISGHATLYWYQQILGQGPKLLIQFQNNGVVDDSQLPKDRFSAERLKGVDSTLKIQPAKLEDSAVYLCASSSGQGPDTQYFGPGTRLTVL.